Below, 8 T cell receptor beta chains from the same sample are listed, as sequenced in a study of neurological immune-mediated disorders. TCRdb independently ran MiXCR on the 5' RACE reads; one entry per CDR3 protein. The sample consists of about 28,000 distinct CDR3 sequences, around 12% of them appearing once. The sample comprised PBMCs. The receptors derive from a man in his 60s in good health.

In its sample, this clonotype was seen many times. This chain links TRBV2 with TRBJ2-3; no definite D call. This CDR3 comprises 12 residues. Per germline, CDR1 SNHLY and CDR2 FYNNEI. V gave up 6 bases and J gave up 2 bases, with 6 bases separating them. Written as DNA, the CDR3 is TGTGCCAGCAGATACACCACAGATACGCAGTATTTT. Translation gives CASRYTTDTQYF.

This clonotype was recorded at least ten times. The chain couples TRBV5-1 to TRBJ2-7; either TRBD1 or TRBD2 may fit D (6 bases each). The CDR3 contains 15 residues. Germline V gene lookup returns CDR1 SGHRS and CDR2 YFSETQ. The germline V and J ends were trimmed by 4 bases and 6 bases, with 20 bases remaining between them. The CDR3 DNA follows: TGCGCCAGCAGCCAGGGGATCGGAGGGGTTCTCGAGCAGTACTTC. It codes for CASSQGIGGVLEQYF.

The chain employs TRBV18 and TRBJ2-5, with 7 nucleotides matching TRBD1. CDR1 and CDR2 from the germline V gene are KGHSH and LQKENI. Losses at the gene ends were 2 bases for V and 1 base for J; bases not matched to a gene: 1. There are 14 residues in the CDR3. The DNA for the CDR3 is TGTGCCAGCTCACCAGGGACAGCCCAAGAGACCCAGTACTTC. It is translated as CASSPGTAQETQYF.

In this sample, this clonotype turned up many times. This chain uses TRBV5-1 with TRBJ2-5, with TRBD1 as a possible D gene (6 bases). CDR3 length: 16 amino acids. V shed 5 bases and J shed 1 base, with 18 bases lying between them. Germline V CDR1 and CDR2: SGHRS, YFSETQ. The CDR3 DNA follows: TGCGCCAGCAGTACAGGGTATCCCTTATCCCAAGAGACCCAGTACTTC. Its protein product is CASSTGYPLSQETQYF.

This clonotype has a count of ten or more. The chain couples TRBV5-1 to TRBJ1-2, with TRBD1 identical over 8 bases. The CDR3 has 16 amino acids. The ends lost 3 bases at V and 6 bases at J; junction bases unmatched: 13. Germline V gene sequence: CDR1 SGHRS, CDR2 YFSETQ. The CDR3 DNA is TGCGCCAGCAGCTCCAGTGACAGGGGAGGCAGAGATGGCTACACCTTC. Its translation is CASSSSDRGGRDGYTF.

In this sample, this clonotype turned up many times. The gene calls are TRBV9 and TRBJ1-5, with no clear D. Germline CDR1 SGDLS, CDR2 YYNGEE. CDR3 length: 16 amino acids. V gave up 0 bases and J gave up 2 bases, with 12 bases separating them. The CDR3 spells CASSVELTVCNQPQHF. The CDR3 nucleotides read TGTGCCAGCAGCGTAGAATTGACGGTATGCAATCAGCCCCAGCATTTT.

In its sample, this clonotype is medium-sized (0.01 to 0.1%). This CDR3 is CASSLGGSTGELFF. CDR3 sequence (DNA): TGTGCCAGCAGTTTAGGAGGGTCCACCGGGGAGCTGTTTTTT. The chain has TRBV28 and TRBJ2-2; perhaps TRBD2 as D (6 bases). The germline V gene encodes CDR1 MDHEN and CDR2 SYDVKM. The ends were cut back, 2 bases at V and 4 bases at J, with 8 bases in the middle. CDR3 length: 14 amino acids.

This clonotype was seen repeatedly, ten times or more. The gene calls are TRBV6-5 and TRBJ2-7; D ambiguous. The CDR3 covers 13 residues. Trimming pared 4 bases from V and 2 bases from J, leaving 9 bases between. Germline loops: CDR1 MNHEY, CDR2 SVGAGI. CDR3 coding DNA: TGTGCCAGCAGTTTGTTCGGCGCCTACGAGCAGTACTTC. Amino acids: CASSLFGAYEQYF.